The sequence of this T cell receptor beta chain was determined in a study of tumor-infiltrating lymphocytes in localized non-small cell lung cancer. Study background: Several tumor histologies, both smoking statuses, and some post-neoadjuvant chemotherapy samples were included.

CDR1 and CDR2 from the germline V gene are SGHTA and FQGNSA. The CDR3 has 12 residues. Germline trimming cut 2 bases from V and 8 bases from J; bases unmatched to any gene: 2. Here immunoSEQ multiplex PCR was the method, and the copy in TCRdb shows in-frame clones only, minus some. The sample includes fewer than 20,000 clones, more than 60% seen only once; the top ten take 5.5% to 7.5%. The TCR comes from a human donor with non-small cell lung cancer. The specimen was lung tumor tissue. The chain has TRBV7-2 and TRBJ1-1, with 7 bases lining up with TRBD1. CDR3: CASSLSDREAFF. The CDR3 DNA sequence: TGTGCCAGCAGCTTATCGGACAGGGAAGCTTTCTTT.